The 5 T cell receptor beta chains below were found in one sample sequenced in a study of graft-versus-host responses after intestinal transplantation. The assay was immunoSEQ multiplex PCR, and TCRdb's table has in-frame clones only and misses some. The data show around 100,000 clones, roughly 84% seen once. No antigen has been assigned to these receptors. Sequenced here: unstimulated CD4+ T cells sorted from spleen or lymph node cells, sampled before transplant. These receptors were collected from a human donor who was the organ donor for an intestinal transplant.

This clone was counted once. This chain connects TRBV5-6 to TRBJ2-2; no clear D. This CDR3 is 14 amino acids long. V was pared by 4 bases and J by 8 bases, with 15 bases between. Looked up from germline, CDR1 is SGHDT and CDR2 is YYEEEE. The CDR3 spells CASSPFSKTGELFF. The DNA of the CDR3 is TGTGCCAGCAGCCCCTTCTCCAAAACGGGGGAGCTGTTTTTT.

The genes are TRBV2 and TRBJ2-5, with 11 positions matching TRBD2. Germline V gene sequence: CDR1 SNHLY, CDR2 FYNNEI. V shed 6 bases, J shed 5 bases, and the junction held 11 bases outside the gene matches. This CDR3 is 16 amino acids long. In nucleotides, the CDR3 is TGTGCCAGCAGCAGGGTCCTAGCGGGGGGTCTGGAGACCCAGTACTTC. Protein: CASSRVLAGGLETQYF. The full variable domain, with the rest looked up from reference TRBV2 and TRBJ2-5, is EPEVTQTPSHQVTQMGQEVILRCVPISNHLYFYWYRQILGQKVEFLVSFYNNEISEKSEIFDDQFSVERPDGSNFTLKIRSTKLEDSAMYFCASSRVLAGGLETQYFGPGTRLLVL.

The chain links TRBV19 to TRBJ2-2; possibly TRBD2 for D (6 bases). Per germline, CDR1 LNHDA and CDR2 SQIVND (reference sequence). CDR3 length: 14 amino acids. Trimming left V 9 bases short and J 5 bases short, with 16 bases between. CDR3 amino acids: CASTAGKVTGELFF. The CDR3 DNA reads TGTGCCAGCACGGCGGGGAAGGTTACCGGGGAGCTGTTTTTT.

The chain employs TRBV5-4 and TRBJ1-6, with D unresolved. The CDR3 is 15 amino acids. CDR1 SGHNT and CDR2 YYREEE come from the germline V gene (reference sequence). Trimming took off 4 bases at V and 3 bases at J, with 11 bases between the two ends. CDR3 in amino acids: CASSANPDYNSPLHF. CDR3 nucleotide sequence: TGTGCCAGCAGCGCCAACCCCGACTATAATTCACCCCTCCACTTT.

Note on this clone: The junction shows a germline mismatch at one end, possibly a read error. The chain has TRBV5-1 and TRBJ1-2; perhaps TRBD1 as D (5 bases). Looked up from germline, CDR1 is SGHRS and CDR2 is YFSETQ. The CDR3 runs to 14 residues. The chain's CDR3 is CASSLTGDNYGHTF. The DNA of the CDR3 is TGCGCCAGCAGCTTAACGGGGGATAACTATGGCCACACCTTC.